This T cell receptor beta chain was observed in a study of T cell repertoires in cytomegalovirus infection. Study in general: CMV infection together with matching HLA type was indicated by public TCR beta signatures.

General study results and limits: Carriers of CMV plus the relevant HLA were identified by cumulative public TCR beta family frequency. HLA-C-restricted CMV clonotypes gave the most frequent clonotype in two of eight donors.

V dropped 4 bases and J dropped 5 bases, with 17 bases sitting between them. CDR3 length: 15 residues. The germline CDR1 and CDR2 sequences are LGHDT and YNNKEL (reference sequence). TCRdb itself ran the reads through MiXCR, one entry per CDR3 protein. The sample includes some 700,000 distinct CDR3 sequences, 35% to 40% of them seen just once. As concerns this clonotype: Its antigen is still unknown.

Sample: PBMCs. The source is a human donor in good health (CMV status not recorded). Some clones in this sample may be carry-over from other donors' samples. The chain joins TRBV3-1 to TRBJ1-1, with D unresolved. CDR3 nucleotide sequence: TGTGCCAGCAGCCGGGCACTATTAGGAAGAACTGAAGCTTTCTTT. Its protein is CASSRALLGRTEAFF.